The subject of this entry is one TCR beta chain. Its antigen is as yet unknown. This sample was included in a study of shared clonotypes between healthy human individuals. The ends were cut back, 1 base at V and 4 bases at J, with 9 bases in the middle. This CDR3 has 14 residues. The germline V gene has CDR1 SGHDN and CDR2 FVKESK. TCRdb's copy holds only in-frame clones and misses some; the assay was immunoSEQ multiplex PCR. This repertoire shows over 700,000 clones, approximately 72% found once; its top ten account for approximately 2%. Regarding the study as a whole: Sharing across four donors was highest in naive CD4 (approximately 5%) and lowest in memory CD8 (approximately 0.4%).

CD4+ cells yielded CD45RA+ naive and CD45RA-negative memory subsets. The sequenced sample consisted of memory CD4+ T cells sorted from blood. Subset reported: CD45RA-negative fraction. The rearrangement uses TRBV14 and TRBJ2-3; D call uncertain. The clonotype originates from a woman aged 25 to 39 in good health. CDR3 sequence reads: CASSQARLADTQYF. For the CDR3, the DNA is TGTGCCAGCAGCCAAGCTCGTCTGGCAGATACGCAGTATTTT.